These T cell receptor beta chains were read from a single sample in a study of T cell changes during pregnancy in multiple sclerosis. Sequencing was performed with immunoSEQ multiplex PCR; in TCRdb, only in-frame clones are kept and a portion is missing. The sample lists some 63,000 clones, roughly 90% occurring once. Here the sequenced sample was peripheral blood, taken before pregnancy. These TCRs come from a female donor with multiple sclerosis, enrolled in a pregnancy study. CDR3s include the opening cysteine and the closing phenylalanine or tryptophan. D genes are given only for firm matches. Where a row states a size, it is once, few, many or the class of an expanded clone; other rows omit it.

j_call cdr3_length v_call clone_size d_call cdr3_nt cdr3_aa
TRBJ2-2 17 TRBV11-2 . TRBD2 TGTGCCAGCAGCTTAGAAGGGCGGGGGACGAACACCGGGGAGCTGTTTTTT CASSLEGRGTNTGELFF
TRBJ2-2 16 TRBV4-2 few TRBD2 TGTGCCAGCAGCCAAGCTGGACTAGCGGATACCGGGGAGCTGTTTTTT CASSQAGLADTGELFF
TRBJ1-3 14 TRBV2 . TRBD1 TGTGCCAGCAGAGGACAGGAGAGGGGAAACACCATATATTTT CASRGQERGNTIYF
TRBJ1-1 12 TRBV6-5 . TRBD1 TGTGCCAGCAGTCAAGACAGGGTTGAAGCTTTCTTT CASSQDRVEAFF
TRBJ2-7 14 TRBV6-5 . TRBD1 TGTGCCACCAAGGCGGGGACAGGGGTATACGAGCAGTACTTC CATKAGTGVYEQYF
TRBJ1-6 13 TRBV2 few TRBD1 TGTGCCACGAGACAGGGCTATAATTCACCCCTCCACTTT CATRQGYNSPLHF
TRBJ2-3 13 TRBV7-3 . . TGTGCCAGCAGCCCTGTGAGGCGAGATACGCAGTATTTT CASSPVRRDTQYF
TRBJ2-1 15 TRBV5-6 . . TGTGCCAGCAGCTTAGGCAGGGCCTCCTACAATGAGCAGTTCTTC CASSLGRASYNEQFF
TRBJ1-1 14 TRBV5-1 . . TGCGCCAGCAGCTTGTCGGGGGGCGCGGATGAAGCTTTCTTT CASSLSGGADEAFF
TRBJ2-1 15 TRBV6-5 . TRBD1 TGTGCCAGCAGTCCCGGGACAGGGGGCAAGAATGAGCAGTTCTTC CASSPGTGGKNEQFF
TRBJ1-1 15 TRBV10-3 . TRBD1 TGTGCCATCAGTGGGGGACAGGGGACCCCTGAAATAGCTTTCTTT CAISGGQGTPEIAFF
TRBJ2-2 16 TRBV5-6 . TRBD2 TGTGCCAGCAGCTTGGCCTTGACGGGGGGTTTCGGGGAGCTGTTTTTT CASSLALTGGFGELFF
TRBJ1-5 14 TRBV2 . . TGTGCCAGCGGCGAATCCCAGGGAAATCAGCCCCAGCATTTT CASGESQGNQPQHF
TRBJ2-5 14 TRBV9 . . TGTGCCAGCAGTTTGGGGGGATTCGGGGAGACCCAGTACTTC CASSLGGFGETQYF
TRBJ2-3 16 TRBV2 . TRBD2 TGTGCCACAGGGACTAGCGGGACCGCCCTCACAGATACGCAGTATTTT CATGTSGTALTDTQYF
TRBJ2-3 16 TRBV4-2 . TRBD2 TGTGCCAGCAGCCAAGGACTAGCGGGGATCACAGATACGCAGTATTTT CASSQGLAGITDTQYF
TRBJ1-1 15 TRBV7-3 . TRBD1 TGTGCCAGCAGCTTAGGGCAGGGGGGATTCACTGAAGCTTTCTTT CASSLGQGGFTEAFF
TRBJ2-7 15 TRBV4-1 . TRBD2 TGCGCCAGCAGCCTGTATCCGGGACTAGCGAAAGAGCAGTACTTC CASSLYPGLAKEQYF
TRBJ2-1 15 TRBV6-1 once TRBD1 TGTGCCAGCAGTGGAAGGGGACAGGGTAGAGAAGAGCAGTTCTTC CASSGRGQGREEQFF
TRBJ1-2 14 TRBV4-1 . . TGCGCCAGCAGCCAAGAGGTGGGGGCAGCTGGCTACACCTTC CASSQEVGAAGYTF
TRBJ1-4 15 TRBV19 . . TGTGCCAGTAGTAACAAGCAGGGATCAAATGAAAAACTGTTTTTT CASSNKQGSNEKLFF
TRBJ1-3 15 TRBV7-8 . . TGTGCCAGCAGCTTAGGGGACTGGGCTGGAAACACCATATATTTT CASSLGDWAGNTIYF
TRBJ2-3 15 TRBV6-5 . TRBD1 TGTGCCAGCAGTCGGGACAGGGGGTTCACAGATACGCAGTATTTT CASSRDRGFTDTQYF
TRBJ1-2 14 TRBV11-2 . . TGTGCCAGCAGCTCGGGGGGCAGGGCGCATGGCTACACCTTC CASSSGGRAHGYTF
TRBJ2-5 15 TRBV5-1 . . TGCGCCAGCAGCTTGGCCAGGGGAGTCGGAGAGACCCAGTACTTC CASSLARGVGETQYF
TRBJ2-7 11 TRBV30 once . TGTGCCTGGAGTGAGGGGCAAGAGCAGTACTTC CAWSEGQEQYF
TRBJ2-3 16 TRBV11-3 . . TGTGCCAGCAGCTTAGGAACAGGAGTAAGCACAGATACGCAGTATTTT CASSLGTGVSTDTQYF
TRBJ2-1 15 TRBV14 . TRBD2 TGTGCCAGCAGCCTACTAGCGGGGGTCAGTAATGAGCAGTTCTTC CASSLLAGVSNEQFF
TRBJ1-5 15 TRBV6-1 . . TGTGCCAGCAGTCTTCGACAGGTGGGGAATCAGCCCCAGCATTTT CASSLRQVGNQPQHF
TRBJ2-5 13 TRBV7-2 . . TGTGCCAGCATCAAGGGGGGGGAAGAGACCCAGTACTTC CASIKGGEETQYF
TRBJ1-6 16 TRBV7-8 . TRBD1 TGTGCCAGCAGCTTCAGGGGGAGCTCCTATAATTCACCCCTCCACTTT CASSFRGSSYNSPLHF
TRBJ2-5 16 TRBV5-1 . TRBD1 TGCGCCAGCGAGCGGACAGGGGGAGAGAAACAAGAGACCCAGTACTTC CASERTGGEKQETQYF
TRBJ2-3 18 TRBV7-2 . . TGTGCCAGCAGCTTAAGTCCACGGACTATCTCTTGGCCAGATACGCAGTATTTT CASSLSPRTISWPDTQYF
TRBJ2-3 15 TRBV9 . TRBD2 TGTGCCAGCAGCTACGGGGGGGCCGGCACAGATACGCAGTATTTT CASSYGGAGTDTQYF
TRBJ2-3 15 TRBV5-1 . TRBD2 TGCGCCAGCAGCTTCCGGGGACTAAGCACAGATACGCAGTATTTT CASSFRGLSTDTQYF
TRBJ2-1 13 TRBV28 . . TGTGCCAGCAGTTTATTTTCCGTCAATGAGCAGTTCTTC CASSLFSVNEQFF